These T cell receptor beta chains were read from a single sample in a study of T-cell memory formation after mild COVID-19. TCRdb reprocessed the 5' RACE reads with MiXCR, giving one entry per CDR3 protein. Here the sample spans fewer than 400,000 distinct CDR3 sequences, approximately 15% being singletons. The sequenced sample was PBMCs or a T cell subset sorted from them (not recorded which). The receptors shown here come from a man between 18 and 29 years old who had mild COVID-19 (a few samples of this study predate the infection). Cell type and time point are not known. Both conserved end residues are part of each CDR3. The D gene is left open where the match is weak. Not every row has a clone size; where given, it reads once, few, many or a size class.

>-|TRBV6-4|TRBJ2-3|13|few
TGTGCCAGCAGTGACTCCCCCGCAGATACGCAGTATTTT
CASSDSPADTQYF
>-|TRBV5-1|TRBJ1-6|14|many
TGTGCCAGCAGCTTAGGTCAGGGAGGTTCACCCCTCCACTTT
CASSLGQGGSPLHF
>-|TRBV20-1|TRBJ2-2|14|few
TGCAGTGCGCCTCGGGACGGGAACACCGGGGAGCTGTTTTTT
CSAPRDGNTGELFF
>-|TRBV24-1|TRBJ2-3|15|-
TGTGCCACCAGTGATGACAGCAAGATCACAGATACGCAGTATTTT
CATSDDSKITDTQYF
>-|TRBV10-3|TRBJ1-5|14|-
TGTGCCATCAGTGATTTGGGGGGCAATCAGCCCCAGCATTTT
CAISDLGGNQPQHF
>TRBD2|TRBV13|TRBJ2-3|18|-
TGTGCCAGCAGCTTCGCGACTAGCGGGGGGGCTGGTGCAGATACGCAGTATTTT
CASSFATSGGAGADTQYF
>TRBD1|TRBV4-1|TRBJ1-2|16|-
TGCGCCAGCAGCCACCCTACAGGGGACCCCTTCTATGGCTACACCTTC
CASSHPTGDPFYGYTF
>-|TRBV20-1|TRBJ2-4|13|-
TGCAGTGCAAGGGGACTTCGCAAAAACATTCAGTACTTC
CSARGLRKNIQYF
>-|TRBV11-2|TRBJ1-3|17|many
TGTGCCAGCAGCCGAAACCCCAAGGGCCTCTCTGGAAACACCATATATTTT
CASSRNPKGLSGNTIYF
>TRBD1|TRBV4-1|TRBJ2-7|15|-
TGCGCCAGCAGCCAGCCCGGACAGGGGATCTACGAGCAGTACTTC
CASSQPGQGIYEQYF
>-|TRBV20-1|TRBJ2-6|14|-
TGCAGTGCTAGTAGGGGATCTGGGGCCAACGTCCTGACTTTC
CSASRGSGANVLTF
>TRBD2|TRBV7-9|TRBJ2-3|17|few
TGTGCCAGCAGCTTAGGGGGACTACCTCAAAACACAGATACGCAGTATTTT
CASSLGGLPQNTDTQYF
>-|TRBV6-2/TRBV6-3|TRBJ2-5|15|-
TGTGCCAGCAGTTACTCGTCTAGGGATCGAGAGACCCAGTACTTC
CASSYSSRDRETQYF
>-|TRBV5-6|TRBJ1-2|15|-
TGTGCCAGCAGCCGGCCGGGGGGCATGAGCTATGGCTACACCTTC
CASSRPGGMSYGYTF
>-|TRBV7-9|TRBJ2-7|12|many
TGTGCCAGCAGCTCCGGGACACAGGAGCAGTACTTC
CASSSGTQEQYF
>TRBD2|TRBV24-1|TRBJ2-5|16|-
TGTGCCACCAGTCACAATAGGACTAGCGGAAAAGAGACCCAGTACTTC
CATSHNRTSGKETQYF
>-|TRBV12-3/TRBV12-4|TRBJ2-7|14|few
TGTGCCAGCATTTGCCGGGACGGATACTACGAGCAGTACTTC
CASICRDGYYEQYF
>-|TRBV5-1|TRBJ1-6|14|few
TGCGCCAGCAGCTTGGACGGAACCAATTCACCCCTCCACTTT
CASSLDGTNSPLHF
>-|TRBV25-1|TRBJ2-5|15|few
TGTGCCAGCAGCGGCTTAGGCAGCGCCCAAGAGACCCAGTACTTC
CASSGLGSAQETQYF
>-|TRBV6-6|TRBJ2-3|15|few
TGTGCCAGCAGCCTGGAGGGGACAGGCACAGATACGCAGTATTTT
CASSLEGTGTDTQYF
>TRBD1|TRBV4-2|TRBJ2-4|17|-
TGTGCCAGCAGCCGGACCAGGGACAGGGGGTTCAAAAACATTCAGTACTTC
CASSRTRDRGFKNIQYF
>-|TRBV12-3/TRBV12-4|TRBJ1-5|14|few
TGTGCCAGCAGTCCCGACGGGGGCAATCAGCCCCAGCATTTT
CASSPDGGNQPQHF
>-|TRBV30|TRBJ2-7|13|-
TGTGCCTGGTCGACTTTGAGCTCCTACGAGCAGTACTTC
CAWSTLSSYEQYF
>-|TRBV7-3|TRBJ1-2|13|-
TGTGCCAGCAGCTTAAGAGGGGTTGAAGGCTACACCTTC
CASSLRGVEGYTF
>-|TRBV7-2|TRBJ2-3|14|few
TGTGCCAGCAGCTTCGGACCTAGCACAGATACGCAGTATTTT
CASSFGPSTDTQYF
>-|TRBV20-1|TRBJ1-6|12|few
TGCAGTGGTAACTCCTATAATTCACCCCTCCACTTT
CSGNSYNSPLHF
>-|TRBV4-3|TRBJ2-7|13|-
TGCGCCAGCAGCCAAGATTACACGCGCGAGCAGTACTTC
CASSQDYTREQYF
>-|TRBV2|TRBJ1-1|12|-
TGTGCCAGCAGTTTCGGGGCATTAGAAGCTTTCTTT
CASSFGALEAFF
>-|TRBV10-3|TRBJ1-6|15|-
TGTGCCATCAGTGAGGTGGGGGGAAAAAATTCACCCCTCCACTTT
CAISEVGGKNSPLHF
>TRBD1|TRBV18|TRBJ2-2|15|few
TGTGCCAGCTCACAGGGGACAGCGGACACCGGGGAGCTGTTTTTT
CASSQGTADTGELFF
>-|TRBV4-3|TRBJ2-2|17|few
TGCGCCAGCAGCCAAGACTCTCGGCGGGGTAACACCGGGGAGCTGTTTTTT
CASSQDSRRGNTGELFF
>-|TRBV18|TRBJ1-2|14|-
TGTGCCAGCTCACCACGGGCGGGGACCTATGGCTACACCTTC
CASSPRAGTYGYTF
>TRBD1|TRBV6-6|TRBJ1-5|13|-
TGTGCCAGCAATCCGACAGGGGTCCAGCCCCAGCATTTT
CASNPTGVQPQHF
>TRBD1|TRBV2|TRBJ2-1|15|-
TGTGCCAGCACCTTGGGACAGGGGGCCTACAATGAGCAGTTCTTC
CASTLGQGAYNEQFF